This T cell receptor beta chain was captured by sequencing in a study of T cells after somatic rescue of genetic block. This table comes from immunoSEQ multiplex PCR, and its TCRdb copy is limited to in-frame clones, with some not included. The data contain more than 9,500 clones, 74% of them singletons. The CDR3 runs 13 residues. Germline CDR1 GTSNPN, CDR2 SVGIG (reference sequence). Germline trimming cut 3 bases from V and 6 bases from J; bases unmatched to any gene: 6. This sequence joins TRBV30 and TRBJ2-7, with 9 bases fitting TRBD1. The origin of this receptor is a boy younger than 18. Sequencing was performed on peripheral blood mononuclear cells (PBMCs). CDR3 sequence: CAWRWDREGEQYF. The DNA of the CDR3 is TGTGCCTGGAGGTGGGACAGGGAGGGCGAGCAGTACTTC.